The 8 T cell receptor beta chains presented below share a single source sample, sequenced in a study of cytomegalovirus exposure and HLA in healthy donors. 60 Vbeta and 13 Jbeta primers were used in PCR. Sequenced by immunoSEQ multiplex PCR; TCRdb stores in-frame clones only, minus some. The table has approximately 150,000 clones, 83% seen once. Sequenced sample: PBMCs. The receptors here all came from a man between 45 and 60 years old in good health and CMV-seropositive.

The V and J genes are TRBV29-1 and TRBJ2-7; 11 nucleotides match TRBD1. The ends lost 7 bases at V and 6 bases at J; junction bases unmatched: 5. This CDR3 has 12 residues. Germline assignment: CDR1 SQVTM and CDR2 ANQGSEA. The CDR3 is CSAGTGGSEQYF. The CDR3 DNA reads as TGCAGCGCCGGGACAGGGGGATCCGAGCAGTACTTC.

The sample holds a few counts of this clone. CDR3 sequence (DNA): TGTGCCAGCAGTGTGGGAGGAGGAGCGGGAGTGTCGCAGTACTTC. This sequence encodes CASSVGGGAGVSQYF. The chain carries TRBV6-1 and TRBJ2-7; the match to TRBD2 covers 8 bases. The CDR3 has 15 residues. Per the germline V gene, CDR1 is MNHNS and CDR2 is SASEGT. Trimming at V came to 4 bases and at J to 9 bases, leaving 14 bases not matched to a gene.

This chain links TRBV2 with TRBJ2-7, with a possible D match to TRBD1 (6 bases). V gave up 6 bases and J gave up 1 base, with 13 bases separating them. The length of the CDR3 is 14 residues. Germline CDR1 and CDR2: SNHLY and FYNNEI. CDR3 region: CASRQGYSSYEQYF. The CDR3 nucleotides are TGTGCCAGCAGGCAGGGGTACTCTTCCTACGAGCAGTACTTC.

The CDR3 DNA follows: TGCGCCAGCAGCGAGGGACAAGGTAATTCACCCCTCCACTTT. Translating it yields CASSEGQGNSPLHF. This chain connects TRBV4-1 to TRBJ1-6, with a possible D match to TRBD1 (6 bases). The CDR3 has 14 amino acids. The V gene lost 5 bases and the J gene lost 6 bases, with 11 bases spanning the gap. Germline V lookup: CDR1 MGHRA, CDR2 YSYEKL.

In this sample, this clone turned up a few times. V usage is TRBV4-1 and J usage is TRBJ1-5; no definite D call. The CDR3 is 14 amino acids. Trimming removed 1 base from V and 7 bases from J, with 11 bases in between. From germline, CDR1 is MGHRA and CDR2 YSYEKL. This CDR3 is CASSQARVGQPQHF. The DNA of the CDR3 is TGCGCCAGCAGCCAAGCGAGGGTGGGACAGCCCCAGCATTTT.

V is TRBV9 and J is TRBJ1-2; TRBD1 aligns across 7 bases. The length of the CDR3 is 14 residues. Germline CDR1 reads SGDLS; CDR2 reads YYNGEE. The V segment lost 0 bases and the J segment 7 bases; nucleotides outside the gene matches: 6. CDR3 residues: CASSVEQGIGGYTF. CDR3 in DNA: TGTGCCAGCAGCGTAGAACAGGGGATAGGTGGCTACACCTTC. The variable domain in full, completed from reference TRBV9 and TRBJ1-2, reads DSGVTQTPKHLITATGQRVTLRCSPRSGDLSVYWYQQSLDQGLQFLIQYYNGEERAKGNILERFSAQQFPDLHSELNLSSLELGDSALYFCASSVEQGIGGYTFGSGTRLTVV.

Worth noting for this clone: This specimen includes other DNA sequences encoding the same CDR3. The gene calls are TRBV28 and TRBJ1-5; D gene unclear. CDR1 and CDR2 from the germline V gene are MDHEN and SYDVKM. V lost 6 bases to trimming and J lost 0 bases, with 6 bases between them. The CDR3 covers 13 residues. CDR3 coding DNA: TGTGCCAGCAGGGGCAGTAGCAATCAGCCCCAGCATTTT. Residues: CASRGSSNQPQHF. The whole variable domain, remainder taken from reference TRBV28 and TRBJ1-5, is DVKVTQSSRYLVKRTGEKVFLECVQDMDHENMFWYRQDPGLGLRLIYFSYDVKMKEKGDIPEGYSVSREKKERFSLILESASTNQTSMYLCASRGSSNQPQHFGDGTRLSIL.

V usage is TRBV7-2 and J usage is TRBJ1-1; 7 bases line up with TRBD1. Losses at the gene ends were 5 bases for V and 6 bases for J; bases not matched to a gene: 18. The CDR3 has 17 amino acids. CDR1 is SGHTA, CDR2 FQGNSA, per germline. The CDR3 coding sequence is TGTGCCAGCAGCCCACGAGGAGGGGGCGTAGGGGGCCCTGAAGCTTTCTTT. Translation: CASSPRGGGVGGPEAFF.